This T cell receptor beta chain was recorded in a study of beta chain features in type 1 diabetes. This clone was seen a handful of times. V was clipped by 1 base and J by 3 bases, with 7 bases between them. The CDR3 is 13 amino acids. Germline lookup yields CDR1 GTSNPN and CDR2 SVGIG (reference sequence). As every portion of the isolated RNA was reverse transcribed, the sequencing read expressed TCRB transcripts. Clones were sequenced by immunoSEQ multiplex PCR, and TCRdb holds only the in-frame ones, with some missing. The sample yields 80,000 to 90,000 clones, around a third seen once. This clonotype originated in a woman aged 18-29 years in good health. The sequenced material came from stem cell memory CD4+ T cells from blood. This chain connects TRBV30 to TRBJ2-1; possible D gene TRBD1, 5 bases. The CDR3 nucleotides are TGTGCCTGGAGTGGACAGATCTACAATGAGCAGTTCTTC. Its protein is CAWSGQIYNEQFF. Filled out from reference TRBV30 and TRBJ2-1, the complete variable domain reads SQTIHQWPATLVQPVGSPLSLECTVEGTSNPNLYWYRQAAGRGLQLLFYSVGIGQISSEVPQNLSASRPQDRQFILSSKKLLLSDSGFYLCAWSGQIYNEQFFGPGTRLTVL.